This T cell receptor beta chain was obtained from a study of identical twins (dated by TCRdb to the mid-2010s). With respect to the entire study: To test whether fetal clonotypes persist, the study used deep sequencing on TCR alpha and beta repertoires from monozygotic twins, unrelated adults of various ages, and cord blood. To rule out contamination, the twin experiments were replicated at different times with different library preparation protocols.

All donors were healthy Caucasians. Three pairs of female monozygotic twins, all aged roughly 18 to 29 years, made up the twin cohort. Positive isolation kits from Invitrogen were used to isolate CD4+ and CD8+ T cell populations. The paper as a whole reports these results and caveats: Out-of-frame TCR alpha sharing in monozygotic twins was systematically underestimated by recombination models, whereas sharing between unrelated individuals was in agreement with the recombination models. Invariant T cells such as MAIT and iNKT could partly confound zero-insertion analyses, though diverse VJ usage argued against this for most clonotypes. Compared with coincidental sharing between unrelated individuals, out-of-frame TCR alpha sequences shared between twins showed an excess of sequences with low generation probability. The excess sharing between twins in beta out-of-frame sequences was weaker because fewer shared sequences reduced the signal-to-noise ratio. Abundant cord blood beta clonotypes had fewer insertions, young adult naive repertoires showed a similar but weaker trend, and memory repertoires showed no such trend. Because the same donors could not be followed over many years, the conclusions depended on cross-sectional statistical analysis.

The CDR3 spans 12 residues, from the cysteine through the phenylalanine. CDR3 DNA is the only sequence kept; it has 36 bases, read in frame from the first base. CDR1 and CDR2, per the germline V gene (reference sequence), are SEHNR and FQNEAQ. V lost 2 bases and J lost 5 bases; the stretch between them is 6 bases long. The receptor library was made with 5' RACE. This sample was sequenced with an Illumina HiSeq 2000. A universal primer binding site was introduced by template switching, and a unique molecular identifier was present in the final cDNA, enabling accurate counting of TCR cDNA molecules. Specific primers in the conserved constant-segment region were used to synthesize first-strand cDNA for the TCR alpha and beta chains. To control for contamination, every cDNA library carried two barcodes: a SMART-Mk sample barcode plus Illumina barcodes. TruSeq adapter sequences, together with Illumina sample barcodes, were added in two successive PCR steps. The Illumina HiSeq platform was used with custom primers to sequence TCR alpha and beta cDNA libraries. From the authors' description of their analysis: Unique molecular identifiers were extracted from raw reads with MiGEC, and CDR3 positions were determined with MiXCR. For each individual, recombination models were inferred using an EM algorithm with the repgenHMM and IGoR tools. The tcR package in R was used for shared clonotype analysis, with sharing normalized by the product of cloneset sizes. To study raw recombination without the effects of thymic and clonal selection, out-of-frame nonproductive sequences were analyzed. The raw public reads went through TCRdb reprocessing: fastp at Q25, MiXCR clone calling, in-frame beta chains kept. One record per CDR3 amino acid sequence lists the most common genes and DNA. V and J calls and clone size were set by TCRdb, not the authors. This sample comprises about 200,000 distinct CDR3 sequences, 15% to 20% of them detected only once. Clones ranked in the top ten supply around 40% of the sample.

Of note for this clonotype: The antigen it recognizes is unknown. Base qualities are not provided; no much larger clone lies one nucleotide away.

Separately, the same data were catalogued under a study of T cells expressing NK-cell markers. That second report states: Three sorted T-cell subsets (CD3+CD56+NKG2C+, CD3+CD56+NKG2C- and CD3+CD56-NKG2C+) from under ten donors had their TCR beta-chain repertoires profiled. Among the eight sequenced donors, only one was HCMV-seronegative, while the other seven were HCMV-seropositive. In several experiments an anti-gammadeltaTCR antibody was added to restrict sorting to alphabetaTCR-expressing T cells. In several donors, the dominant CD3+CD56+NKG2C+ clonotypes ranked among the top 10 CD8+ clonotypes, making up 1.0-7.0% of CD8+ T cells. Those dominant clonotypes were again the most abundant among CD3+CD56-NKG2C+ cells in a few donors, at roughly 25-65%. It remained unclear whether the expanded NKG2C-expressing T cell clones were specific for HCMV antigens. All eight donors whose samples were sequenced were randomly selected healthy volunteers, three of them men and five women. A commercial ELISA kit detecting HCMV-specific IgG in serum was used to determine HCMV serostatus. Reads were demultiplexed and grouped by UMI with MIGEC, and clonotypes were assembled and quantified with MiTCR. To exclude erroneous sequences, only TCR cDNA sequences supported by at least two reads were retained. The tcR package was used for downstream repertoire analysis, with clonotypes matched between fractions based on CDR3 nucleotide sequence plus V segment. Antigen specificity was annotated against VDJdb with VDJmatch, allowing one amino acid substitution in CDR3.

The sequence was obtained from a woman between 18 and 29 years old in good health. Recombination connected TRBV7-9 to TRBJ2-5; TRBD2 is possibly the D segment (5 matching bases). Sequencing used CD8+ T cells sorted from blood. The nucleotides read TGTGCCAGCAGCTTACCGGGGGAGACCCAGTACTTC. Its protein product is CASSLPGETQYF.